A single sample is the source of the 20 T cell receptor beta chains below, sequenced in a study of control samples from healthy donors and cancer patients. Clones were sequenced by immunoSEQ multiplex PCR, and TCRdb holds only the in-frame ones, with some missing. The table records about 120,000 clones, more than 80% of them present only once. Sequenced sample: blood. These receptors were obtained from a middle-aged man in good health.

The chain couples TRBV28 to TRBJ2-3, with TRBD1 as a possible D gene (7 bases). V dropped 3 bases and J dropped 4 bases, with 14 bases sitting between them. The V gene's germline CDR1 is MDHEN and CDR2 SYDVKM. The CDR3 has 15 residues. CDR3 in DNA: TGTGCCAGCAGTTTCGGCAGGGGGGTTTCAGATACGCAGTATTTT. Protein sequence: CASSFGRGVSDTQYF.

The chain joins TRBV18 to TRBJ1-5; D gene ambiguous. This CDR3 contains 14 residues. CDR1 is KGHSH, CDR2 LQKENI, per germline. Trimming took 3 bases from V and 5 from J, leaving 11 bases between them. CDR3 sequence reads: CASSPGGAHQPQHF. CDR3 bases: TGTGCCAGCTCACCGGGCGGAGCACATCAGCCCCAGCATTTT. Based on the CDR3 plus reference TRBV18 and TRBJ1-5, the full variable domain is NAGVMQNPRHLVRRRGQEARLRCSPMKGHSHVYWYRQLPEEGLKFMVYLQKENIIDESGMPKERFSAEFPKEGPSILRIQQVVRGDSAAYFCASSPGGAHQPQHFGDGTRLSIL.

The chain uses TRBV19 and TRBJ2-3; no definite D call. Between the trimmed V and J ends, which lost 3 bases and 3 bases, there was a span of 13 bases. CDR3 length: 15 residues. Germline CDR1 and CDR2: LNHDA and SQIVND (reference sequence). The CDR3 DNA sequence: TGTGCCAGTAGTATTTCTCAGGTAGCAACAGATACGCAGTATTTT. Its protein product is CASSISQVATDTQYF. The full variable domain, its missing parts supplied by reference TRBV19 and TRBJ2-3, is DGGITQSPKYLFRKEGQNVTLSCEQNLNHDAMYWYRQDPGQGLRLIYYSQIVNDFQKGDIAEGYSVSREKKESFPLTVTSAQKNPTAFYLCASSISQVATDTQYFGPGTRLTVL.

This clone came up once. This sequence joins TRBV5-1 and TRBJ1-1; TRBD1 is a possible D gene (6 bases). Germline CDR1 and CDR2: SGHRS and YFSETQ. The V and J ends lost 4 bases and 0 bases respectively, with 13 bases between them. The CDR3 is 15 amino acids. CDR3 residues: CASSPTQGMNTEAFF. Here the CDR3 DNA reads TGCGCCAGCAGCCCCACGCAGGGGATGAACACTGAAGCTTTCTTT.

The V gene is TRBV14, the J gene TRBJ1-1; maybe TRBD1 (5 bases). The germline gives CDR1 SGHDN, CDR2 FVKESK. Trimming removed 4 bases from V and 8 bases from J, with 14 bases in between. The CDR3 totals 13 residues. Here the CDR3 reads CASSPVGGGEAFF. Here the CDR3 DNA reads TGTGCCAGCAGCCCCGTCGGTGGGGGAGAAGCTTTCTTT.

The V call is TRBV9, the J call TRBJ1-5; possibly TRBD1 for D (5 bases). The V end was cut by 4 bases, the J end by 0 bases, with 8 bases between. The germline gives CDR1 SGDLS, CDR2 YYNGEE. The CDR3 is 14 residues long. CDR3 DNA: TGTGCCAGCAGCCGGGACGGTAGCAATCAGCCCCAGCATTTT. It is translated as CASSRDGSNQPQHF.

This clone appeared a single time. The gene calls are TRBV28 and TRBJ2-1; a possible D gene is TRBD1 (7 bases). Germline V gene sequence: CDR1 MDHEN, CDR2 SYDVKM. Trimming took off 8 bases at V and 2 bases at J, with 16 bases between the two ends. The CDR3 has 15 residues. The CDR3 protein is CASLEDREAYNEQFF. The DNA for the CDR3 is TGTGCCAGCCTAGAAGACAGGGAGGCCTACAATGAGCAGTTCTTC.

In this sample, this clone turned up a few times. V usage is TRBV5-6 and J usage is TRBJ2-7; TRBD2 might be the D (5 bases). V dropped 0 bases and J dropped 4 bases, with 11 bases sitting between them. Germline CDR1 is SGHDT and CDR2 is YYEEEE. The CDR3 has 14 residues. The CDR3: CASSLGGNSYEQYF. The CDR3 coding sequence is TGTGCCAGCAGCTTGGGAGGGAATAGTTACGAGCAGTACTTC.

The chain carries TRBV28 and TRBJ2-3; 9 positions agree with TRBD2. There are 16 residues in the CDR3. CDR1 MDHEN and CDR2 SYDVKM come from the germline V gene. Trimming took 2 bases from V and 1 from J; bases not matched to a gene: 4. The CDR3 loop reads CASSLSQRGGTDTQYF. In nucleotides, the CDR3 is TGTGCCAGCAGTTTAAGTCAGCGGGGGGGCACAGATACGCAGTATTTT.

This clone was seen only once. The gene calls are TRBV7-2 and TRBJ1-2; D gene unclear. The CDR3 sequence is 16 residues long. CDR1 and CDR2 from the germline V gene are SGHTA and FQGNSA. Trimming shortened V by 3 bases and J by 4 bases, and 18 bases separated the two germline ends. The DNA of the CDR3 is TGTGCCAGCAGCTTTATGAGAGGTGTCAACCCCTATGGCTACACCTTC. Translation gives CASSFMRGVNPYGYTF.

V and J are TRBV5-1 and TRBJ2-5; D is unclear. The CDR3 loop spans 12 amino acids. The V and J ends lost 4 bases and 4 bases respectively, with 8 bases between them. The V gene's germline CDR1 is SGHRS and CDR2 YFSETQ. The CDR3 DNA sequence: TGCGCCAGCAGCACGGGTGGAGAGACCCAGTACTTC. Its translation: CASSTGGETQYF.

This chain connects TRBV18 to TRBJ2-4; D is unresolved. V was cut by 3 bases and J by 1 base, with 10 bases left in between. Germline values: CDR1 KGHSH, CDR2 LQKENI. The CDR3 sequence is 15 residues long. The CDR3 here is CASSPARFAKNIQYF. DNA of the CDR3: TGTGCCAGCTCACCTGCAAGGTTTGCCAAAAACATTCAGTACTTC.

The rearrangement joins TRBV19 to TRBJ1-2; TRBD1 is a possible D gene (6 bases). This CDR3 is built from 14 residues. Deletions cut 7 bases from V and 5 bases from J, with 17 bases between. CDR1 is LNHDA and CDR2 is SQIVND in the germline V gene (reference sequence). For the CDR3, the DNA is TGTGCCAGTACTTTGGGCAGGGGCTGGTATGGCTACACCTTC. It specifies CASTLGRGWYGYTF.

Written as DNA, the CDR3 is TGTGCCAGCAGTTACCAGGGTTCAGGGGCCAACGTCCTGACTTTC. This sequence encodes CASSYQGSGANVLTF. The chain recombines TRBV6-5 with TRBJ2-6; possibly TRBD1 for D (5 bases). The CDR3 has 15 residues. Germline CDR1 MNHEY, CDR2 SVGAGI. V lost 2 bases and J lost 4, with 9 bases in between.

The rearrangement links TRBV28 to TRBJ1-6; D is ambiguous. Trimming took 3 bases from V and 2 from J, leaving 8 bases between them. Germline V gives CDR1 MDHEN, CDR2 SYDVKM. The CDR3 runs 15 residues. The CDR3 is CASSFPRTYNSPLHF. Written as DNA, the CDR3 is TGTGCCAGCAGTTTCCCGCGGACCTATAATTCACCCCTCCACTTT.

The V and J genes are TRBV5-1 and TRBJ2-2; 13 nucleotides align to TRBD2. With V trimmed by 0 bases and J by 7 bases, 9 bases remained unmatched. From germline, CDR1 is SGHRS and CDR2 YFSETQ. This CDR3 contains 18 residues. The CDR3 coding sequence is TGCGCCAGCAGCTTGGCTCCGACTAGCGGGGGGCCAGGCGGGGAGCTGTTTTTT. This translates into CASSLAPTSGGPGGELFF. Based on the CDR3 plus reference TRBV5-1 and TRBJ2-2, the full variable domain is KAGVTQTPRYLIKTRGQQVTLSCSPISGHRSVSWYQQTPGQGLQFLFEYFSETQRNKGNFPGRFSGRQFSNSRSEMNVSTLELGDSALYLCASSLAPTSGGPGGELFFGEGSRLTVL.

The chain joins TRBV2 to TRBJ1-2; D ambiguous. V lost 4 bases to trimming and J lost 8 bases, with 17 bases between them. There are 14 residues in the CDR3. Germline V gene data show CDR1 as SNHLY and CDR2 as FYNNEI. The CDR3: CASSVPGDYKGYTF. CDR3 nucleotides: TGTGCCAGCAGTGTCCCTGGGGATTACAAGGGCTACACCTTC.

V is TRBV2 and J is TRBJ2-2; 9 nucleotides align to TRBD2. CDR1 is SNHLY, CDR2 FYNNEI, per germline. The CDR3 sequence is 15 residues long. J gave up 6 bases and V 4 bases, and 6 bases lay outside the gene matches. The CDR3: CASSVRGGPSGELFF. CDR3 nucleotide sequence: TGTGCCAGCAGTGTGCGGGGGGGCCCCTCCGGGGAGCTGTTTTTT.

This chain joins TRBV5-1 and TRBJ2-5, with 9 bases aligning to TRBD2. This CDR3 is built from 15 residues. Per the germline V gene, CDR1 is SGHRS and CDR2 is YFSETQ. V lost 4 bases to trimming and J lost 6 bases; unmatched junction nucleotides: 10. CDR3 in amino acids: CASSLEGTSLQTQYF. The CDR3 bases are TGCGCCAGCAGCCTGGAAGGGACTAGCTTACAGACCCAGTACTTC.

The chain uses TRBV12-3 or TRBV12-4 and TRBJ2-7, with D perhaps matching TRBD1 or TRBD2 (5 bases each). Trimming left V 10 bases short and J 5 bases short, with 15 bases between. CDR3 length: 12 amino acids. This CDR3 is CAIWDAGNEQYF. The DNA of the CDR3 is TGTGCCATTTGGGACGCGGGCAACGAGCAGTACTTC.